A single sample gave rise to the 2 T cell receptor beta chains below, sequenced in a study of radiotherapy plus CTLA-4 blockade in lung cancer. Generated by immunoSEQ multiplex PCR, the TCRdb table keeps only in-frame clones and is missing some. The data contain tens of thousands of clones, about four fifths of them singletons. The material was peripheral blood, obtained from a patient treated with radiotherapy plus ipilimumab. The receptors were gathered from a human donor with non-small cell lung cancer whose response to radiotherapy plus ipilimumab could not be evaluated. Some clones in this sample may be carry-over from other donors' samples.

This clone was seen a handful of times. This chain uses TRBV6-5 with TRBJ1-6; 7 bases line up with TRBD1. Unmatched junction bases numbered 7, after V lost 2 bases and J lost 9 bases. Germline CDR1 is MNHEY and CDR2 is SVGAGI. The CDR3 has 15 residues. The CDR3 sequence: CASSYGSGGSSPLHF. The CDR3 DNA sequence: TGTGCCAGCAGTTACGGGTCAGGGGGTAGTTCACCCCTCCACTTT.

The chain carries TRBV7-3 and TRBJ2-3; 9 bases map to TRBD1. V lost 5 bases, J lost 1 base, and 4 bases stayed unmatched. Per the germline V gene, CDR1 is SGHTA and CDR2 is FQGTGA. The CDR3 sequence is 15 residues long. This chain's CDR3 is CASSPGDRGTDTQYF. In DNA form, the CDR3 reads TGTGCCAGCAGCCCAGGGGACAGGGGCACAGATACGCAGTATTTT. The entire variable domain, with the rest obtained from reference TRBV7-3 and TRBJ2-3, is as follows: GAGVSQTPSNKVTEKGKYVELRCDPISGHTALYWYRQSLGQGPEFLIYFQGTGAADDSGLPNDRFFAVRPEGSVSTLKIQRTERGDSAVYLCASSPGDRGTDTQYFGPGTRLTVL.